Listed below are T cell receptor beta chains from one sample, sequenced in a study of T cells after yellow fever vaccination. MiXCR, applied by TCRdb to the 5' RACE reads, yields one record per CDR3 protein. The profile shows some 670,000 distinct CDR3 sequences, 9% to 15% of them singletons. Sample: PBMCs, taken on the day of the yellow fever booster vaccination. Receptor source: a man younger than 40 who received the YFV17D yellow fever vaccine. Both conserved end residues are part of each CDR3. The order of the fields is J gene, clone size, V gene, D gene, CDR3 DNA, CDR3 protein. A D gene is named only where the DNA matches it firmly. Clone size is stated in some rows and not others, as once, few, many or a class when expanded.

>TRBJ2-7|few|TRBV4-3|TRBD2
TGCGCCAGCAGCCAAGACGATAGCGGGGGCTCCTACGAGCAGTACTTC
CASSQDDSGGSYEQYF
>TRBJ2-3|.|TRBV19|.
TGTGCCAGTAGGGGGGTTGGCACAGATACGCAGTATTTT
CASRGVGTDTQYF
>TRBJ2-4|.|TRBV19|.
TGTGCCAGTAGTTTAAGGAGGGGCGCCAAAAACATTCAGTACTTC
CASSLRRGAKNIQYF
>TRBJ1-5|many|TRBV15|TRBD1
TGTGCCACCAGCAAAGACAGGGTGAATCAGCCCCAGCATTTT
CATSKDRVNQPQHF
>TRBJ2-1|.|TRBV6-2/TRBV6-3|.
TGTGCCAGCATCCCCCAGGGCGCTGAGTCGATTGAGCAGTTCTTC
CASIPQGAESIEQFF
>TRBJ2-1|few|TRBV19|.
TGTGCCAGTAGTAGGGGGGCGGGAACCTCCCCCAATGAGCAGTTCTTC
CASSRGAGTSPNEQFF
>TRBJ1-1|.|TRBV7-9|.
TGTGCCAGCAGCCGAGTTTTGGGCGGACAAGAAGCTTTCTTT
CASSRVLGGQEAFF
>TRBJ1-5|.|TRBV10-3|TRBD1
TGTGCCATCAGTGAGTCCGGGGCAGGGGGACAGTCTGGTAATCAGCCCCAGCATTTT
CAISESGAGGQSGNQPQHF
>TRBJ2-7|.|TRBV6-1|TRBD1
TGTGCCAGCACCCGACAGGGGTTGAGCACCTACGAGCAGTACTTC
CASTRQGLSTYEQYF
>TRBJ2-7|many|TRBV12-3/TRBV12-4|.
TGTGCCAGCAGTTTGCGCAGGACGTACGAGCAGTACTTC
CASSLRRTYEQYF